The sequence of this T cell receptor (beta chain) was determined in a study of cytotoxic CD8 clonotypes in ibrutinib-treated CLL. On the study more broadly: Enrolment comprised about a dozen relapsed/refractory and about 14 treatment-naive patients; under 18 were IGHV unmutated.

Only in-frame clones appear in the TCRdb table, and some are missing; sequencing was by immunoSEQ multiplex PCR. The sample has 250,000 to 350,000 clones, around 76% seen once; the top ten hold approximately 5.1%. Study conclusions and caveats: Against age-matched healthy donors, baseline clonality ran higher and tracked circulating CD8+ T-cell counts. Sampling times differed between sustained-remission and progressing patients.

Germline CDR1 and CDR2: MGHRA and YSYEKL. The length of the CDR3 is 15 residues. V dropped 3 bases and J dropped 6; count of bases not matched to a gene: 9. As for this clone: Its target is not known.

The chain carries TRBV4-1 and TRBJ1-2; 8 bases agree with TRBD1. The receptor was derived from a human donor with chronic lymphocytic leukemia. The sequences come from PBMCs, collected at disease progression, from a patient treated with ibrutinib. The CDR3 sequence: CASSQRTGRGDGYTF. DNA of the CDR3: TGCGCCAGCAGCCAGAGGACAGGGAGAGGAGATGGCTACACCTTC.